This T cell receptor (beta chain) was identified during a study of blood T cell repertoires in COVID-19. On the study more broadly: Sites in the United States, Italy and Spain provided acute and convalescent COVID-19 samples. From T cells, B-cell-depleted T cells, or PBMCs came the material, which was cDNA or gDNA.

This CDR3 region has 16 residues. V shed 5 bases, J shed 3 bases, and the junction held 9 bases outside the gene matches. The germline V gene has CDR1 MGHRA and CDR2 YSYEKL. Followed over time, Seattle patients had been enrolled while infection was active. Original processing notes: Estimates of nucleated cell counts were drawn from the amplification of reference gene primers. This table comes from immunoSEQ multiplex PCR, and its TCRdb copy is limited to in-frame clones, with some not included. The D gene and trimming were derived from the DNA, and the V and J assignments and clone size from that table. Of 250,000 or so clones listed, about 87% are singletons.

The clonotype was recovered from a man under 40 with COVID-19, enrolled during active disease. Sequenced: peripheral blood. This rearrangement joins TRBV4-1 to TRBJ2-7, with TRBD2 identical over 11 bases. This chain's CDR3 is CASSSRTSGSLYEQYF. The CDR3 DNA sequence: TGCGCCAGCAGCAGTCGGACTAGCGGGTCCCTCTACGAGCAGTACTTC.